The present entry profiles one T cell receptor beta chain with its context. What it binds is not known. The CDR3 extends over 17 amino acids. Germline assignment: CDR1 SGHRS and CDR2 YFSETQ. With the 5' RACE reads reprocessed, TCRdb shows one record per CDR3 protein and no DNA. The table for this sample gives around 380,000 distinct CDR3 sequences. The sample is drawn from a study of monozygotic twins with inflammatory bowel disease. Study conclusions and caveats: For IBD patients, clonotypes shared with others were fewer than for healthy twins, especially with disease activity. Support was lacking for any single strong IBD-associated signal or clonotype.

Material: blood. This receptor was obtained from a human donor with ulcerative colitis or Crohn's disease, or a healthy co-twin of an affected twin (not recorded which). The rearrangement links TRBV5-1 to TRBJ1-1; TCRdb picks TRBD1, but there is no DNA to check that call. The chain's CDR3 is CASSISFVGRTNTEAFF.